This TCR beta chain was sequenced in a study of radiotherapy plus CTLA-4 blockade in lung cancer. Turning to the study itself: 15% to 20% of enrolled patients responded objectively, and over 30% had disease control.

Each patient with chemo-refractory metastatic non-small-cell lung cancer was treated with focal radiation plus CTLA-4 blockade using ipilimumab. Method: immunoSEQ multiplex PCR; TCRdb's copy keeps in-frame clones and lacks some. The table records about 45,000 clones, roughly four fifths of them present only once. CDR1 and CDR2 (germline): SNHLY, FYNNEI. This CDR3 is built from 14 residues. V was trimmed by 6 bases and J by 2 bases, leaving 13 bases between them. Worth noting for this clone: As yet, its antigen is unknown.

Notes on the study in general: Early shifts in blood T cell clones, with interferon-beta, reportedly predicted response best. Researchers report tumor-derived TCR clones expanding in blood after radiotherapy plus ipilimumab.

The receptor was isolated from a human donor with non-small cell lung cancer who had stable disease on radiotherapy plus ipilimumab. This chain links TRBV2 with TRBJ2-5; D is unresolved. The input for sequencing was peripheral blood, taken from a patient treated with radiotherapy plus ipilimumab. The DNA of the CDR3 is TGTGCCAGCAGGCCGAGTTGGCAGCAAGAGACCCAGTACTTC. It is translated as CASRPSWQQETQYF.